The 14 T cell receptor beta chains below all came from one sample that was sequenced in a study of blood T cell repertoires in COVID-19. Generated by immunoSEQ multiplex PCR, the TCRdb table keeps only in-frame clones and is missing some. The profile covers about 70,000 clones, with approximately 80% appearing a single time and 15% to 20% taken by the ten largest. The sequenced material came from peripheral blood. The receptors were sampled from a man in his 70s who had recovered from COVID-19.

The chain carries TRBV14 and TRBJ2-2, with D possibly TRBD2 on 5 matching bases. Between the trimmed V and J ends, which lost 0 bases and 4 bases, there was a span of 9 bases. The CDR3 sequence is 15 residues long. The V gene's germline CDR1 is SGHDN and CDR2 FVKESK. The DNA for the CDR3 is TGTGCCAGCAGCCAAGATGGCCTAGCCACCGGGGAGCTGTTTTTT. Translating it yields CASSQDGLATGELFF.

This clone appeared once. V gene TRBV2 combines with J gene TRBJ2-7; D might be TRBD2 (6 bases). With 6 bases removed from V and 6 bases from J, the gap between germline ends came to 15 bases. The CDR3 runs 13 residues. Germline CDR1 reads SNHLY; CDR2 reads FYNNEI. The CDR3: CASSAGTQGEQYF. CDR3 bases: TGTGCCAGCAGCGCCGGGACTCAGGGCGAGCAGTACTTC.

The chain has TRBV5-1 and TRBJ2-7; 14 nucleotides line up with TRBD2. The CDR3 loop spans 18 amino acids. V was pared by 0 bases and J by 1 base, with 6 bases of the junction left unmatched. CDR1 SGHRS and CDR2 YFSETQ come from the germline V gene. CDR3 in amino acids: CASSLEPGTSGRSYEQYF. The CDR3 DNA sequence: TGCGCCAGCAGCTTGGAGCCCGGGACTAGCGGGAGATCCTACGAGCAGTACTTC.

The chain recombines TRBV28 with TRBJ1-2; D ambiguous. The germline CDR1 and CDR2 sequences are MDHEN and SYDVKM. Trimming removed 3 bases at V and 8 bases at J, with 13 bases between. The CDR3 runs 13 residues. As DNA, the CDR3 is TGTGCCAGCAGTTTCTCCCCGAGACTGGGCTACACCTTC. Protein product: CASSFSPRLGYTF.

The chain joins TRBV15 to TRBJ2-3; 10 bases line up with TRBD2. J was trimmed by 7 bases and V by 3 bases; bases with no gene match: 10. Per the germline V gene, CDR1 is LNHNV and CDR2 is YYDKDF (reference sequence). The CDR3 consists of 16 residues. The CDR3 DNA reads as TGTGCCACCAGCAGTGGGATAGCGGGGGGTGGCAATACGCAGTATTTT. Translating it yields CATSSGIAGGGNTQYF.

V and J are TRBV6-2 or TRBV6-3 and TRBJ2-1; the D gene is possibly TRBD2 (6 bases). The germline gives CDR1 MNHEY, CDR2 SVGEGT. The CDR3 is 15 residues long. V lost 2 bases and J lost 1, with 9 bases in between. The CDR3: CASSYPGRSYNEQFF. The CDR3 region has the DNA TGTGCCAGCAGTTACCCAGGGAGGTCCTACAATGAGCAGTTCTTC.

The chain links TRBV6-5 to TRBJ1-2; possible D gene TRBD1, 6 bases. Germline V gene data show CDR1 as MNHEY and CDR2 as SVGAGI. V lost 5 bases to trimming and J lost 5 bases, with 12 bases between them. The CDR3 runs 13 residues. The CDR3 DNA reads TGTGCCAGCAGTCGACAGGAATTTTATGGCTACACCTTC. It translates to CASSRQEFYGYTF.

V is TRBV2 and J is TRBJ1-3, with D hard to call. CDR3 size: 15 residues. V was pared by 7 bases and J by 0 bases, with 13 bases between. Germline V gives CDR1 SNHLY, CDR2 FYNNEI. The CDR3 bases are TGTGCCAGCATGTCCGAAGGAGCCTCTGGAAACACCATATATTTT. It specifies CASMSEGASGNTIYF.

This clone came up once. The V call is TRBV28, the J call TRBJ2-3; 8 bases are shared with TRBD2. CDR1 and CDR2 from the germline V gene are MDHEN and SYDVKM. Trimming removed 7 bases from V and 5 bases from J; junction bases left unmatched: 5. This CDR3 spans 13 amino acids. CDR3 sequence (DNA): TGTGCCAGCATCGGGGGGGCCGGAGATACGCAGTATTTT. Translated: CASIGGAGDTQYF.

This clone was seen a handful of times. J is TRBJ1-3 and V is TRBV30; 9 nucleotides align to TRBD1. Germline V gene data show CDR1 as GTSNPN and CDR2 as SVGIG (reference sequence). The CDR3 consists of 14 residues. After removal of 3 bases from V and 2 bases from J, the junction contained 2 bases not matched to a gene. The chain's CDR3 is CAWSRTGAGNTIYF. The DNA of the CDR3 is TGTGCCTGGAGCAGGACAGGGGCTGGAAACACCATATATTTT.

The genes are TRBV6-5 and TRBJ2-7; tentative D call: TRBD1 (6 bases). Trimming cost V 4 bases and J 4 bases, with 17 bases left between them. The CDR3 has 15 amino acids. Per the germline V gene, CDR1 is MNHEY and CDR2 is SVGAGI. CDR3 coding DNA: TGTGCCAGCAGTTCCACAGCAACTGGGACATACGAGCAGTACTTC. Translated: CASSSTATGTYEQYF.

This clone was seen more than once but under ten times. The chain has TRBV28 and TRBJ2-5; TRBD1 aligns across 8 bases. This CDR3 is 13 amino acids long. The V segment lost 6 bases and the J segment 5 bases; nucleotides outside the gene matches: 5. Germline V gives CDR1 MDHEN, CDR2 SYDVKM. Written as DNA, the CDR3 is TGTGCCAGCAGGCCTACAGGGGGTGAGACCCAGTACTTC. Its translation is CASRPTGGETQYF.

This clone has a handful of counts. This chain connects TRBV6-5 to TRBJ2-7; 7 bases match TRBD1. In germline, CDR1 is MNHEY, CDR2 SVGAGI. CDR3 length: 14 amino acids. J was trimmed by 3 bases and V by 8 bases; bases with no gene match: 10. The CDR3 bases are TGTGCCAGCCGAGAGGGGGCTCAGATCTACGAGCAGTACTTC. Residues: CASREGAQIYEQYF.

V and J are TRBV29-1 and TRBJ2-3; 7 bases match TRBD2. CDR1 and CDR2 (germline): SQVTM, ANQGSEA. V shed 4 bases, J shed 0 bases, and the junction held 1 base outside the gene matches. This CDR3 contains 13 residues. CDR3 DNA: TGCAGCGTTGTCGGGGGGAGCACAGATACGCAGTATTTT. Amino acids: CSVVGGSTDTQYF.